The 25 T cell receptor beta chains reported below all come from one sample, sequenced in a study of regulatory T cells in long-lasting Graves disease. Sequencing libraries for TCR beta were prepared with iRepertoire HTBI primers and Arm-PCR of CDR3 regions. TCRdb processed the multiplex PCR reads anew with MiXCR; each CDR3 protein has one entry. The table has roughly 300,000 distinct CDR3 sequences, more than 20% seen once. Time point: persistent/refractory GD, antithyroid drugs over 5 years with positive TRAb. The authors made the TCR library using RNA they extracted from PBMCs. The specimen comprised peripheral blood mononuclear cells (PBMCs), sampled when the disease was refractory, from a patient treated with antithyroid drugs. The receptors shown here come from a female donor with Graves disease.

This chain joins TRBV28 and TRBJ2-7; no firm D call. The CDR3 totals 12 residues. CDR1 MDHEN and CDR2 SYDVKM come from the germline V gene. V lost 6 bases and J lost 2, with 8 bases in between. CDR3 residues: CASRSPTYEQYF. CDR3 bases: TGTGCCAGCAGGTCACCTACCTACGAGCAGTACTTC.

This clonotype was recorded at least ten times. The chain couples TRBV5-6 to TRBJ1-6; 10 bases fit TRBD1. Trimming took 4 bases from V and 10 from J; bases not matched to a gene: 2. The CDR3 is 13 residues long. Germline CDR1 reads SGHDT; CDR2 reads YYEEEE. CDR3: CASSPGQGSPLHF. CDR3 in DNA: TGTGCCAGCAGCCCGGGACAGGGGTCACCCCTCCACTTT. Looking up the rest from reference TRBV5-6 and TRBJ1-6 gives the full variable domain: DAGVTQSPTHLIKTRGQQVTLRCSPKSGHDTVSWYQQALGQGPQFIFQYYEEEERQRGNFPDRFSGHQFPNYSSELNVNALLLGDSALYLCASSPGQGSPLHFGNGTRLTVT.

Notes on this clonotype: Just one base apart from a much larger clone, this may be a read error. The chain employs TRBV28 and TRBJ1-2; D is perhaps TRBD1 (5 bases). V gave up 4 bases and J gave up 2 bases, with 11 bases separating them. Germline values: CDR1 MDHEN, CDR2 SYDVKM. This CDR3 has 14 residues. In nucleotides, the CDR3 is TGTGCCAGCAGTTCGGGGCCCCAGAACTATGGCTACACCTTC. Its translation is CASSSGPQNYGYTF.

This clonotype was counted at least ten times. V and J are TRBV6-1 and TRBJ1-4; D is unresolved. This CDR3 is built from 15 residues. Trimming removed 6 bases from V and 5 bases from J, with 16 bases in between. Germline V gene data show CDR1 as MNHNS and CDR2 as SASEGT. CDR3 region: CASRSPVGSNEKLFF. The CDR3 DNA is TGTGCCAGCAGGTCCCCGGTCGGTTCCAATGAAAAACTGTTTTTT.

This rearrangement joins TRBV30 to TRBJ2-7; no clear D. The V gene's germline CDR1 is GTSNPN and CDR2 SVGIG (reference sequence). Trimming pared 0 bases from V and 2 bases from J, leaving 8 bases between. The CDR3 extends over 13 amino acids. CDR3 DNA: TGTGCCTGGAGTGTAACAGAGACCTACGAGCAGTACTTC. Its protein product is CAWSVTETYEQYF.

There are a few counts of this clonotype. The V gene is TRBV5-1, the J gene TRBJ2-7; perhaps TRBD1 as D (6 bases). V gave up 5 bases and J gave up 3 bases, with 18 bases separating them. The CDR3 spans 15 residues. Germline assignment: CDR1 SGHRS and CDR2 YFSETQ. The chain's CDR3 is CASSKGSGASYEQYF. The CDR3 bases are TGCGCCAGCAGTAAAGGTTCAGGGGCGAGCTACGAGCAGTACTTC.

This clonotype was picked up a small number of times. The chain employs TRBV7-9 and TRBJ2-7, with 9 bases that match TRBD1. V shed 3 bases, J shed 8 bases, and the junction held 8 bases outside the gene matches. The germline CDR1 and CDR2 sequences are SEHNR and FQNEAQ (reference sequence). The CDR3 totals 14 residues. CDR3 DNA: TGTGCCAGCAGCTTGCTCCCGGGACAGGGCCAGCAGTACTTC. Protein product: CASSLLPGQGQQYF.

This clonotype was recorded a few times. This chain joins TRBV6-5 and TRBJ2-7; 8 bases agree with TRBD2. This CDR3 has 16 residues. V lost 2 bases and J lost 1; bases outside the gene matches: 7. Germline lookup yields CDR1 MNHEY and CDR2 SVGAGI. CDR3 in DNA: TGTGCCAGCAGTTACCTCAGGACTAGCCGATCCTACGAGCAGTACTTC. It is translated as CASSYLRTSRSYEQYF.

This clonotype has at least ten counts. V gene TRBV28 combines with J gene TRBJ2-7; a possible D gene is TRBD1 (5 bases). Germline V gives CDR1 MDHEN, CDR2 SYDVKM. Trimming pared 6 bases from V and 1 base from J, leaving 10 bases between. The CDR3 totals 13 residues. CDR3 residues: CASRHKGSYEQYF. The CDR3 DNA follows: TGTGCCAGCAGGCACAAGGGGTCCTACGAGCAGTACTTC. The complete variable domain, with remaining parts taken from reference TRBV28 and TRBJ2-7, reads DVKVTQSSRYLVKRTGEKVFLECVQDMDHENMFWYRQDPGLGLRLIYFSYDVKMKEKGDIPEGYSVSREKKERFSLILESASTNQTSMYLCASRHKGSYEQYFGPGTRLTVT.

This clonotype was observed a handful of times. The J gene is TRBJ1-4, the V gene TRBV5-8; D gene uncertain. This CDR3 has 16 residues. Trimming cost V 2 bases and J 0 bases, with 11 bases left between them. Germline V gives CDR1 SGHTS, CDR2 YDEGEE. In DNA, the CDR3 is TGTGCCAGCAGCTTACCCCCTATTGCAACTAATGAAAAACTGTTTTTT. It yields the protein CASSLPPIATNEKLFF. The full variable domain, completed using reference TRBV5-8 and TRBJ1-4, is EAGVTQSPTHLIKTRGQQATLRCSPISGHTSVYWYQQALGLGLQFLLWYDEGEERNRGNFPPRFSGRQFPNYSSELNVNALELEDSALYLCASSLPPIATNEKLFFGSGTQLSVL.

The sample holds many counts of this clonotype. The rearrangement uses TRBV5-5 and TRBJ1-2; 7 bases fit TRBD1. The trim removed 3 bases at V and 2 bases at J, leaving 4 bases unmatched. CDR1 is SGHKS, CDR2 YYEKEE, per germline (reference sequence). The CDR3 is made up of 14 amino acids. In DNA, the CDR3 is TGTGCCAGCAGCTCCCCGACAGGGAACTATGGCTACACCTTC. The encoded protein is CASSSPTGNYGYTF.

Note on this clonotype: One end of the junction does not line up with germline, which may come from a read error. The chain links TRBV6-1 to TRBJ2-5; 7 bases agree with TRBD2. The germline V gene encodes CDR1 MNHNS and CDR2 SASEGT. This CDR3 has 14 residues. CDR3 sequence: CANSPRDYIGTQYF. The DNA for the CDR3 is TGTGCCAACAGTCCTCGGGACTACATTGGGACCCAGTACTTC.

The chain joins TRBV5-1 to TRBJ2-7; D may match TRBD1 or TRBD2 (5 bases each). CDR1 is SGHRS and CDR2 is YFSETQ in the germline V gene. This CDR3 spans 13 amino acids. V was shortened by 4 bases and J by 3 bases, with 11 bases between the two germline ends. The CDR3 sequence: CASSGGWRYEQYF. The CDR3 nucleotides are TGCGCCAGCAGCGGGGGATGGCGCTACGAGCAGTACTTC. The complete variable domain, with remaining parts taken from reference TRBV5-1 and TRBJ2-7, reads KAGVTQTPRYLIKTRGQQVTLSCSPISGHRSVSWYQQTPGQGLQFLFEYFSETQRNKGNFPGRFSGRQFSNSRSEMNVSTLELGDSALYLCASSGGWRYEQYFGPGTRLTVT.

The gene calls are TRBV7-2 and TRBJ2-3; a weak D match, TRBD2 (5 bases). Germline lookup yields CDR1 SGHTA and CDR2 FQGNSA. This CDR3 spans 14 amino acids. Trimming cost V 3 bases and J 0 bases, with 7 bases left between them. The chain's CDR3 is CASSLERSTDTQYF. In nucleotides, the CDR3 is TGTGCCAGCAGCTTGGAGCGGAGCACAGATACGCAGTATTTT. Full variable domain (remainder filled in from reference TRBV7-2 and TRBJ2-3): GAGVSQSPSNKVTEKGKDVELRCDPISGHTALYWYRQSLGQGLEFLIYFQGNSAPDKSGLPSDRFSAERTGGSVSTLTIQRTQQEDSAVYLCASSLERSTDTQYFGPGTRLTVL.

This clonotype was seen a few times. The rearrangement joins TRBV6-2 or TRBV6-3 to TRBJ1-5; the match to TRBD1 covers 7 bases. The J segment lost 7 bases and the V segment lost 5 bases, leaving 14 bases of the junction unmatched. CDR3 length equals 16 residues. Per the germline V gene, CDR1 is MNHEY and CDR2 is SVGEGT. The CDR3 here is CASSQITGEAGQPQHF. CDR3 coding DNA: TGTGCCAGCAGTCAGATAACAGGGGAGGCGGGCCAGCCCCAGCATTTT.

This clonotype has ten or more counts. V usage is TRBV7-2 and J usage is TRBJ1-5; a weak D match, TRBD1 (5 bases). The CDR3 spans 15 residues. V lost 5 bases and J lost 0, with 11 bases in between. Germline V CDR1 and CDR2: SGHTA, FQGNSA. The CDR3 loop is CASSPTGLSNQPQHF. The CDR3, as DNA: TGTGCCAGCAGCCCCACAGGTCTTAGCAATCAGCCCCAGCATTTT.

The chain uses TRBV27 and TRBJ1-5; 9 nucleotides line up with TRBD1. Germline CDR1 MNHEY, CDR2 SMNVEV (reference sequence). With V trimmed by 7 bases and J by 1 base, 5 bases remained unmatched. CDR3 length: 15 amino acids. The CDR3 DNA is TGTGCCAGCAAGACAGGGGGATTAAGCAATCAGCCCCAGCATTTT. Encoded protein: CASKTGGLSNQPQHF.

This rearrangement joins TRBV2 to TRBJ2-2; the match to TRBD1 covers 8 bases. CDR1 and CDR2 (germline): SNHLY, FYNNEI. V dropped 3 bases and J dropped 6; count of bases not matched to a gene: 0. The CDR3 spans 13 residues. The CDR3 reads CASSDRGPGELFF. Written as DNA, the CDR3 is TGTGCCAGCAGTGACAGGGGGCCCGGGGAGCTGTTTTTT.

This rearrangement joins TRBV6-2 or TRBV6-3 to TRBJ2-5, with 7 bases identical to TRBD1. The CDR3 spans 13 residues. Trimming took 6 bases from V and 3 from J; bases not matched to a gene: 4. The germline CDR1 and CDR2 sequences are MNHEY and SVGEGT. CDR3 loop: CASRDRMEETQYF. The CDR3 coding sequence is TGTGCCAGCAGGGACAGGATGGAAGAGACCCAGTACTTC.

In this sample, this clonotype turned up a few times. The V gene is TRBV3-2, the J gene TRBJ2-4; TRBD2, the table's D call, was not compared with the DNA. TRBV3-2 represents a pseudogene. The CDR3 is made up of 17 amino acids. The chain's CDR3 is CASSQTGTSGPKNIQYF. The CDR3 nucleotides read TGTGCCAGCAGCCAGACCGGGACTAGCGGGCCGAAAAACATTCAGTACTTC.

This clonotype was picked up a small number of times. The chain couples TRBV6-1 to TRBJ1-5; D is undetermined. CDR3 length: 15 amino acids. V was trimmed by 6 bases and J by 3 bases, leaving 15 bases between them. From germline, CDR1 is MNHNS and CDR2 SASEGT. Here the CDR3 reads CASRADANSNQPQHF. DNA of the CDR3: TGTGCCAGCAGAGCGGACGCCAACTCCAATCAGCCCCAGCATTTT.

This clonotype occurred a few times. The V and J genes are TRBV29-1 and TRBJ2-5; a possible D gene is TRBD1 (5 bases). The CDR3 spans 15 residues. In germline, CDR1 is SQVTM, CDR2 ANQGSEA. The V and J ends lost 0 bases and 0 bases respectively, with 11 bases between them. The chain's CDR3 is CSVEDPTGDQETQYF. CDR3 nucleotides: TGCAGCGTTGAAGACCCAACAGGAGACCAAGAGACCCAGTACTTC.

This clonotype was seen at least ten times. The chain carries TRBV18 and TRBJ1-1; D unclear. Per germline, CDR1 KGHSH and CDR2 LQKENI. The CDR3 totals 17 residues. V lost 3 bases, J lost 0 bases, and 17 bases lay in between. The CDR3 DNA is TGTGCCAGCTCACCCTCGAGGGCAGTTATTATGAACACTGAAGCTTTCTTT. It translates to CASSPSRAVIMNTEAFF. The whole variable domain, remainder taken from reference TRBV18 and TRBJ1-1, is NAGVMQNPRHLVRRRGQEARLRCSPMKGHSHVYWYRQLPEEGLKFMVYLQKENIIDESGMPKERFSAEFPKEGPSILRIQQVVRGDSAAYFCASSPSRAVIMNTEAFFGQGTRLTVV.

This chain uses TRBV6-2 or TRBV6-3 with TRBJ1-1; unclear D gene. Germline assignment: CDR1 MNHEY and CDR2 SVGEGT. This CDR3 has 14 amino acids. With 2 bases removed from V and 5 bases from J, the gap between germline ends came to 12 bases. For the CDR3, the DNA is TGTGCCAGCAGTTACGGCCTAACTAATACTGAAGCTTTCTTT. It encodes CASSYGLTNTEAFF.

The rearrangement links TRBV5-4 to TRBJ2-5; 8 bases map to TRBD1. The CDR3 totals 15 residues. The ends lost 3 bases at V and 4 bases at J; junction bases unmatched: 8. Germline assignment: CDR1 SGHNT and CDR2 YYREEE (reference sequence). CDR3 nucleotide sequence: TGTGCCAGCAGCTCCGACGCAACAGGGGGAGAGACCCAGTACTTC. Protein product: CASSSDATGGETQYF.